A single sample gave rise to the 25 T cell receptor beta chains below, sequenced in a study of shared clonotypes between healthy human individuals. Assay: immunoSEQ multiplex PCR; the TCRdb copy retains only in-frame clones and omits some. The repertoire has about 680,000 clones, about 91% of them found once; the top ten carry more than 20%. Naive CD8 cells, CD45RO-negative and positively selected for CCR7, excluded terminally differentiated effector memory CD45RA+ cells. Source material: naive CD8+ T cells sorted from blood. The receptors originated from a man aged 30 to 45 in good health.

The rearrangement uses TRBV27 and TRBJ2-7; D call uncertain. Trimming left V 0 bases short and J 2 bases short, with 11 bases between. CDR1 and CDR2 from the germline V gene are MNHEY and SMNVEV (reference sequence). The CDR3 is made up of 15 amino acids. CDR3 loop: CASSLSLSLTYEQYF. The CDR3, as DNA: TGTGCCAGCAGTTTATCGCTCAGCCTGACCTACGAGCAGTACTTC.

The chain has TRBV28 and TRBJ1-5, with TRBD1 matching 11 bases. Germline trimming cut 6 bases from V and 4 bases from J; bases unmatched to any gene: 8. The CDR3 totals 16 residues. In germline, CDR1 is MDHEN, CDR2 SYDVKM. CDR3 coding DNA: TGTGCCAGCAGACGCCCCGGACAGGGGGCTAATCAGCCCCAGCATTTT. Protein: CASRRPGQGANQPQHF.

The chain recombines TRBV28 with TRBJ2-1, with 9 positions matching TRBD1. V lost 5 bases, J lost 4 bases, and 9 bases stayed unmatched. This CDR3 is built from 16 residues. The germline V gene encodes CDR1 MDHEN and CDR2 SYDVKM. The CDR3 region is CASSLGPDRGYNEQFF. In DNA, the CDR3 is TGTGCCAGCAGTCTCGGCCCGGACAGGGGTTACAATGAGCAGTTCTTC.

The J gene is TRBJ2-7, the V gene TRBV7-9; TRBD1 aligns across 7 bases. Per germline, CDR1 SEHNR and CDR2 FQNEAQ (reference sequence). With V trimmed by 4 bases and J by 0 bases, 12 bases remained unmatched. The CDR3 runs 17 residues. CDR3 sequence: CASSSHHKGQSSYEQYF. CDR3 in DNA: TGTGCCAGCAGCTCACACCACAAGGGACAGAGCTCCTACGAGCAGTACTTC.

The V call is TRBV5-6, the J call TRBJ2-7; 10 bases are a match to TRBD1. Germline V CDR1 and CDR2: SGHDT, YYEEEE. This CDR3 comprises 13 residues. Losses at the gene ends were 3 bases for V and 6 bases for J; bases not matched to a gene: 3. Here the CDR3 DNA reads TGTGCCAGCAGCTCCGGGACAGGGGTCGAGCAGTACTTC. Its protein is CASSSGTGVEQYF.

The J gene is TRBJ2-1, the V gene TRBV9; TRBD2 matches 13 bases. V was clipped by 5 bases and J by 7 bases; unmatched bases: 9. The length of the CDR3 is 16 residues. Per the germline V gene, CDR1 is SGDLS and CDR2 is YYNGEE. This CDR3 is CASRDRTSGSSNEQFF. CDR3 nucleotide sequence: TGTGCCAGCAGGGATCGGACTAGCGGGAGTTCTAATGAGCAGTTCTTC.

The chain carries TRBV13 and TRBJ1-4; D not certain. The CDR3 length is 11 residues. Germline CDR1 PRHDT, CDR2 FYEKMQ (reference sequence). V was clipped by 3 bases and J by 12 bases, with 8 bases between them. The CDR3 bases are TGTGCCAGCAGCTTGGAAGAGGAACTGTTTTTT. Its translation is CASSLEEELFF.

This rearrangement joins TRBV7-9 to TRBJ1-2, with D hard to call. Germline V lookup: CDR1 SEHNR, CDR2 FQNEAQ (reference sequence). The CDR3 is 13 residues long. The V gene lost 11 bases and the J gene lost 8 bases, with 21 bases spanning the gap. The CDR3 DNA follows: TGTGCCGGTGTCCGTGGACCCTTGGGGGGCTACACCTTC. Translation gives CAGVRGPLGGYTF. The whole variable domain, remainder taken from reference TRBV7-9 and TRBJ1-2, is DTGVSQNPRHKITKRGQNVTFRCDPISEHNRLYWYRQTLGQGPEFLTYFQNEAQLEKSRLLSDRFSAERPKGSFSTLEIQRTEQGDSAMYLCAGVRGPLGGYTFGSGTRLTVV.

The chain employs TRBV14 and TRBJ2-2; 8 nucleotides match TRBD1. There are 15 residues in the CDR3. The germline V gene encodes CDR1 SGHDN and CDR2 FVKESK. Trimming cost V 2 bases and J 5 bases; bases outside gene matches: 4. This chain's CDR3 is CASSQQGARTGELFF. DNA for the CDR3: TGTGCCAGCAGCCAACAGGGGGCGCGAACCGGGGAGCTGTTTTTT.

The chain joins TRBV5-6 to TRBJ2-5; D not resolved. The CDR3 runs to 11 residues. Between the trimmed V and J ends, which lost 2 bases and 7 bases, there was a span of 6 bases. CDR1 SGHDT and CDR2 YYEEEE come from the germline V gene. CDR3 nucleotides: TGTGCCAGCAGCTTCGGTGGGACCCAGTACTTC. Its protein is CASSFGGTQYF.

This rearrangement joins TRBV2 to TRBJ1-4, with 10 bases fitting TRBD1. Germline CDR1 and CDR2: SNHLY and FYNNEI. The CDR3 runs 16 residues. V was clipped by 3 bases and J by 6 bases; unmatched bases: 7. CDR3 residues: CASSEGGGTGDEKLFF. CDR3 coding DNA: TGTGCCAGCAGTGAGGGTGGAGGGACAGGGGATGAAAAACTGTTTTTT.

The chain couples TRBV21-1 to TRBJ2-2; the table's D call, TRBD1, was not checked against the DNA. TRBV21-1 is a pseudogene. This CDR3 comprises 19 residues. CDR3 coding DNA: TGTGCCAGCAGCAAAGGGTGGGGCCTAATGGACCTGGGGACCGGGGAGCTGTTTTTT. This sequence encodes CASSKGWGLMDLGTGELFF.

The chain is built from TRBV7-6 and TRBJ1-2; tentatively, D is TRBD1 (6 bases). V was cut by 3 bases and J by 0 bases, with 11 bases left in between. The germline V gene has CDR1 SGHVS and CDR2 FNYEAQ. The length of the CDR3 is 15 residues. The CDR3 DNA reads TGTGCCAGCAGCTTGGACAGTACTTCTAACTATGGCTACACCTTC. Residues: CASSLDSTSNYGYTF.

A remark on this clone: Other nucleotide sequences from this sample produce the same CDR3. The rearrangement uses TRBV2 and TRBJ2-7; 9 positions match TRBD2. This CDR3 is built from 14 residues. V gave up 2 bases and J gave up 2 bases; unmatched junction bases: 1. Germline values: CDR1 SNHLY, CDR2 FYNNEI. The CDR3 coding sequence is TGTGCCAGCAGTGAACTAGCGGGGACCTACGAGCAGTACTTC. Translation: CASSELAGTYEQYF.

The chain combines TRBV6-5 with TRBJ1-1, with D perhaps TRBD1 (6 bases). This CDR3 region has 12 residues. The germline V gene has CDR1 MNHEY and CDR2 SVGAGI. Trimming took off 6 bases at V and 6 bases at J, with 11 bases between the two ends. CDR3 sequence (DNA): TGTGCCAGCAGCCCTGGACAGTCTGAAGCTTTCTTT. Its translation is CASSPGQSEAFF.

The CDR3 bases are TGTGCCAGCAGCATAGTAGCGGGAGGGCCGGACAATGAGCAGTTCTTC. Translated: CASSIVAGGPDNEQFF. The J gene is TRBJ2-1, the V gene TRBV7-9; 11 nucleotides match TRBD2. The CDR3 has 16 residues. The V gene's germline CDR1 is SEHNR and CDR2 FQNEAQ (reference sequence). V shed 5 bases, J shed 5 bases, and the junction held 8 bases outside the gene matches.

The rearrangement joins TRBV6-1 to TRBJ2-7, with D possibly matching TRBD1 (5 bases). This CDR3 is 15 amino acids long. CDR1 MNHNS and CDR2 SASEGT come from the germline V gene. V lost 5 bases and J 5 bases, leaving 19 bases between the germline ends. The CDR3 loop reads CASSQGEVSNHEQYF. Here the CDR3 DNA reads TGTGCCAGCAGTCAAGGGGAAGTATCAAACCACGAGCAGTACTTC.

The chain employs TRBV7-6 and TRBJ1-1; unclear D gene. The ends were cut back, 4 bases at V and 2 bases at J, with 14 bases in the middle. CDR1 is SGHVS and CDR2 is FNYEAQ in the germline V gene. This CDR3 has 15 residues. This CDR3 reads CASSSEAWGNTEAFF. Here the CDR3 DNA reads TGTGCCAGCAGCTCAGAGGCGTGGGGTAACACTGAAGCTTTCTTT.

The CDR3 coding sequence is TGTGCCAGCAGCTTGACCTCCGGAGGTTATGGCTACACCTTC. Translation: CASSLTSGGYGYTF. The rearrangement joins TRBV5-5 to TRBJ1-2; no reliable D call. The CDR3 totals 14 residues. Germline CDR1 is SGHKS and CDR2 is YYEKEE (reference sequence). The germline V and J ends were trimmed by 1 base and 5 bases, with 12 bases remaining between them.

The chain links TRBV7-8 to TRBJ2-7; TRBD2 matches 7 bases. This CDR3 comprises 12 residues. From germline, CDR1 is SGHVS and CDR2 FQNEAQ. The J segment lost 6 bases and the V segment lost 5 bases, leaving 4 bases of the junction unmatched. CDR3 residues: CASSKTGGEQYF. The CDR3 DNA is TGTGCCAGCAGCAAGACGGGAGGCGAGCAGTACTTC.

J is TRBJ2-3 and V is TRBV7-6; no clear D. With 1 base removed from V and 1 base from J, the gap between germline ends came to 9 bases. The CDR3 loop spans 15 amino acids. Germline V gene sequence: CDR1 SGHVS, CDR2 FNYEAQ. The CDR3 DNA follows: TGTGCCAGCAGCTTAGACGTCCCCGGCACAGATACGCAGTATTTT. It encodes CASSLDVPGTDTQYF.

The V call is TRBV15, the J call TRBJ1-4; D possibly corresponds to TRBD1 (5 bases). There are 16 residues in the CDR3. Germline values: CDR1 LNHNV, CDR2 YYDKDF (reference sequence). The V gene lost 0 bases and the J gene lost 0 bases, with 8 bases spanning the gap. The CDR3, as DNA: TGTGCCACCAGCAGAGAAAGGGGTGCAACTAATGAAAAACTGTTTTTT. Translating it yields CATSRERGATNEKLFF.

J is TRBJ2-5 and V is TRBV5-8; 11 nucleotides match TRBD2. The length of the CDR3 is 15 residues. Germline V gene sequence: CDR1 SGHTS, CDR2 YDEGEE. V gave up 3 bases and J gave up 3 bases; unmatched junction bases: 4. CDR3 in DNA: TGTGCCAGCAGCTCCGGGACTAGCGGAGAAGAGACCCAGTACTTC. Translation: CASSSGTSGEETQYF.

The J gene is TRBJ2-1, the V gene TRBV7-9, with D maybe TRBD2 (5 bases). CDR1 SEHNR and CDR2 FQNEAQ come from the germline V gene (reference sequence). Trimming took off 8 bases at V and 5 bases at J, with 10 bases between the two ends. The CDR3 spans 12 residues. Here the CDR3 DNA reads TGTGCCAGCGGGAGCCTTAACAATGAGCAGTTCTTC. Protein product: CASGSLNNEQFF.

This rearrangement joins TRBV7-2 to TRBJ2-7; 8 positions agree with TRBD2. The CDR3 is made up of 15 amino acids. J was trimmed by 2 bases and V by 1 base; bases with no gene match: 4. Per germline, CDR1 SGHTA and CDR2 FQGNSA. The CDR3 DNA reads as TGTGCCAGCAGCTTAGTAAGCGGGAGTGCCTACGAGCAGTACTTC. Its translation is CASSLVSGSAYEQYF.